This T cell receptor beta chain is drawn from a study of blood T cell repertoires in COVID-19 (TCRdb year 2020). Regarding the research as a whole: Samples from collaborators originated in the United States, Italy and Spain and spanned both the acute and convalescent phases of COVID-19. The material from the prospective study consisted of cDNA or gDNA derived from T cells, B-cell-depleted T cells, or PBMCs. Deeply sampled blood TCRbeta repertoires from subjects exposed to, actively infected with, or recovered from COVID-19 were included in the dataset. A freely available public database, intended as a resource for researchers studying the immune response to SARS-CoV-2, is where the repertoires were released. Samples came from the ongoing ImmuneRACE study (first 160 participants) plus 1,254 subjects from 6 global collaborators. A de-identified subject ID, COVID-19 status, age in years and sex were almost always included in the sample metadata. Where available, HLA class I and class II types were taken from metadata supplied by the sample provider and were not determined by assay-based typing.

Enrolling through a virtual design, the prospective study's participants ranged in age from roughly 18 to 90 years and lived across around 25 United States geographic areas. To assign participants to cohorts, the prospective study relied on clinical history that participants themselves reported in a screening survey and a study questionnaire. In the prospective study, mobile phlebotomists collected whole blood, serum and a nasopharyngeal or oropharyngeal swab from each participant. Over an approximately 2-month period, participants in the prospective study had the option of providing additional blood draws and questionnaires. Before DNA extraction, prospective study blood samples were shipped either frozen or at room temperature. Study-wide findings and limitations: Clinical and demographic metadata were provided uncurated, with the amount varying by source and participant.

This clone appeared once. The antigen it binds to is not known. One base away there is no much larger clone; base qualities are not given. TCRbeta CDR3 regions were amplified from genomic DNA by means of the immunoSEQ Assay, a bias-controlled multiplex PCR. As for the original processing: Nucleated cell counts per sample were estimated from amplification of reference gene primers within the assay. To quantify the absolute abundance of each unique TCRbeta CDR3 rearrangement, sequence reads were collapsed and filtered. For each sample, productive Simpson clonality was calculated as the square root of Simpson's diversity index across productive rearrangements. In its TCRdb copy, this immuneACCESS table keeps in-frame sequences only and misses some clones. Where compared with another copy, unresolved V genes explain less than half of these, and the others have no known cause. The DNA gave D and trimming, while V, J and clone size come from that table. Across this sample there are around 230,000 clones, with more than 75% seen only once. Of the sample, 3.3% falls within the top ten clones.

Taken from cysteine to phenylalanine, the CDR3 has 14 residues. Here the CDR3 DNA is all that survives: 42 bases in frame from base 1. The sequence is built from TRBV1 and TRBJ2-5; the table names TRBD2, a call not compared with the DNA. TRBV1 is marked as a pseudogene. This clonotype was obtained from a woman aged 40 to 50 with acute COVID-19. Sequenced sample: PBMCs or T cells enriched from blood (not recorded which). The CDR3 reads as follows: CTSSQKRGMETQYF. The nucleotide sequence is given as TGCACCAGCAGCCAAAAGCGGGGTATGGAGACCCAGTACTTC.